This TCR beta chain stems from a study of graft-versus-host responses after intestinal transplantation. Study information: Every transplant recipient was induced with anti-thymocyte globulin, then maintained on tacrolimus and steroids for around 3 years. General study points: Peak GvH clone levels in circulation were associated with early post-transplant HvG declines.

With regard to this clone: Its antigen is currently unknown.

The method was immunoSEQ multiplex PCR; TCRdb's version includes in-frame clones alone and lacks a portion of them. The sample holds about 41,000 clones, 90% to 95% seen once. After removal of 5 bases from V and 0 bases from J, the junction contained 1 base not matched to a gene. This CDR3 spans 13 amino acids. Per the germline V gene, CDR1 is MNHEY and CDR2 is SVGAGI. V and J are TRBV6-5 and TRBJ2-7; 7 nucleotides agree with TRBD2. The clonotype comes from a human donor who was the organ donor for an intestinal transplant. This material consisted of unstimulated CD8+ T cells sorted from spleen or lymph node cells, taken before transplant. For the CDR3, the DNA is TGTGCCAGCAGTCCGGGGGGCTCCTACGAGCAGTACTTC. Protein: CASSPGGSYEQYF.